Listed below are T cell receptor beta chains from one sample, sequenced in a study of immune evolution from preneoplasia to lung adenocarcinoma. Sequencing used immunoSEQ multiplex PCR; TCRdb keeps in-frame clones, though not all of them. The sample has approximately 4,900 clones, about 80% seen once. Sample: FFPE minimally invasive lung adenocarcinoma tissue. The receptor set was obtained from a person aged 65-85 years with lung adenocarcinoma. Each CDR3 is given with its conserved first and last residue. D genes are given only for firm matches. Some rows have no size entry. The others give once, few or many, or a class for an expanded clone.

j_gene | d_gene | abundance | v_gene | CDR3aa | CDR3nt
TRBJ2-7 | . | . | TRBV27 | CASSLGPARPSYEQYF | TGTGCCAGCAGCCTGGGTCCGGCACGGCCTTCCTACGAGCAGTACTTC
TRBJ1-2 | TRBD1 | once | TRBV28 | CASSLGNTGDYGYTF | TGTGCCAGCAGTTTAGGGAATACAGGGGACTATGGCTACACCTTC
TRBJ1-1 | . | few | TRBV4-1 | CASSQALLHGLGPEAFF | TGCGCCAGCAGCCAAGCACTATTACACGGCTTGGGGCCTGAAGCTTTCTTT
TRBJ2-7 | . | . | TRBV30 | CAWSVLLGYEQYF | TGTGCCTGGAGTGTACTTCTGGGCTACGAGCAGTACTTC
TRBJ2-3 | . | . | TRBV5-6 | CASSFGGDTQYF | TGTGCCAGCAGCTTCGGCGGAGATACGCAGTATTTT
TRBJ2-1 | . | . | TRBV11-3 | CASSPRVPAAEQFF | TGTGCCAGCAGCCCTAGGGTCCCCGCCGCTGAGCAGTTCTTC
TRBJ2-1 | TRBD1 | . | TRBV6-5 | CASRDQGVEFF | TGTGCCAGCAGGGACCAGGGGGTGGAGTTCTTC
TRBJ1-2 | TRBD1 | few | TRBV28 | CASSHDRDLNYGYTF | TGTGCCAGCAGCCACGACAGGGACCTTAACTATGGCTACACCTTC
TRBJ2-7 | . | . | TRBV28 | CASSQNEQYF | TGTGCCAGCAGTCAAAACGAGCAGTACTTC
TRBJ2-1 | TRBD1 | . | TRBV5-1 | CASSFQRDREMFF | TGCGCCAGCAGCTTCCAACGGGACAGAGAAATGTTCTTC
TRBJ2-1 | TRBD1 | . | TRBV27 | CASSLDRETYNEQFF | TGTGCCAGCAGTTTAGACAGGGAAACCTACAATGAGCAGTTCTTC
TRBJ1-6 | TRBD1 | . | TRBV19 | CASSGDRRSYNSPLHF | TGTGCCAGTAGCGGGGACAGGCGATCCTATAATTCACCCCTCCACTTT
TRBJ1-1 | . | . | TRBV5-1 | CASSFQGRNTEAFF | TGCGCCAGCAGCTTCCAGGGGAGGAACACTGAAGCTTTCTTT
TRBJ1-5 | . | . | TRBV28 | CASSLYRGTNQPQHF | TGTGCCAGCAGTTTATACCGAGGGACTAATCAGCCCCAGCATTTT
TRBJ2-1 | . | . | TRBV7-9 | CASSPYNPLEQFF | TGTGCCAGCAGCCCATACAACCCCCTTGAGCAGTTCTTC
TRBJ2-3 | TRBD2 | once | TRBV4-2 | CASSQDGPGGPQDTQYF | TGTGCCAGCAGCCAAGACGGCCCGGGGGGGCCCCAAGATACGCAGTATTTT
TRBJ2-5 | . | . | TRBV9 | CASSPGRNQETQYF | TGTGCCAGCAGCCCTGGACGGAACCAAGAGACCCAGTACTTC
TRBJ1-1 | TRBD1 | . | TRBV27 | CASRLTGRGTEAFF | TGTGCCAGCAGATTGACAGGGCGAGGCACTGAAGCTTTCTTT
TRBJ1-1 | . | . | TRBV10-1 | CASRRSLGTEAFF | TGCGCCAGCAGGAGATCTCTCGGCACTGAAGCTTTCTTT
TRBJ2-5 | . | . | TRBV27 | CASSLRIPETQYF | TGTGCCAGCAGTTTAAGGATCCCGGAGACCCAGTACTTC
TRBJ2-2 | . | . | TRBV5-6 | CASSLAGDNTGELFF | TGTGCCAGCAGCTTGGCGGGGGATAACACCGGGGAGCTGTTTTTT
TRBJ2-3 | . | few | TRBV12-5 | CASGFTDTQYF | TGTGCTAGTGGTTTCACAGATACGCAGTATTTT